The 19 T cell receptor beta chains listed next were all sequenced from one sample in a study of cytomegalovirus exposure and HLA in healthy donors. The PCR made use of 60 Vbeta and 13 Jbeta primers. The method was immunoSEQ multiplex PCR; TCRdb's version includes in-frame clones alone and lacks a portion of them. Here the sample spans over 100,000 clones, 74% being singletons. Sequenced material: PBMCs. The receptors originated from a human donor in good health.

The chain couples TRBV5-1 to TRBJ2-7; TRBD1 is a possible D gene (7 bases). This CDR3 has 13 amino acids. Germline V lookup: CDR1 SGHRS, CDR2 YFSETQ. V was clipped by 2 bases and J by 7 bases, with 13 bases between them. The CDR3 here is CASSFGGGWEQYF. CDR3 DNA sequence: TGCGCCAGCAGCTTTGGAGGGGGCTGGGAGCAGTACTTC.

The chain couples TRBV29-1 to TRBJ1-2, with 9 bases identical to TRBD1. The CDR3 has 14 amino acids. J lost 6 bases, V lost 4 bases, and 9 bases had no gene match. Germline assignment: CDR1 SQVTM and CDR2 ANQGSEA. CDR3: CSVGDRVRVDGYTF. The CDR3 DNA reads as TGCAGCGTTGGGGACAGGGTGAGGGTAGATGGCTACACCTTC. Looking up the rest from reference TRBV29-1 and TRBJ1-2 gives the full variable domain: SAVISQKPSRDICQRGTSLTIQCQVDSQVTMMFWYRQQPGQSLTLIATANQGSEATYESGFVIDKFPISRPNLTFSTLTVSNMSPEDSSIYLCSVGDRVRVDGYTFGSGTRLTVV.

This clone was observed a handful of times. This chain joins TRBV11-2 and TRBJ2-1, with TRBD2 identical over 8 bases. After removal of 0 bases from V and 9 bases from J, the junction contained 16 bases not matched to a gene. The CDR3 is 18 residues long. CDR1 is SGHAT and CDR2 is FQNNGV in the germline V gene. For the CDR3, the DNA is TGTGCCAGCAGCTTAGACCAAAGACTAGCGCAGCGATTGGGTGAGCAGTTCTTC. The encoded protein is CASSLDQRLAQRLGEQFF.

This clone was seen only a few times. The CDR3 protein is CASSEAGGQLNTEAFF. The CDR3, as DNA: TGTGCCAGCAGTGAAGCGGGGGGACAGTTGAACACTGAAGCTTTCTTT. The chain employs TRBV2 and TRBJ1-1; 7 bases match TRBD1. Per germline, CDR1 SNHLY and CDR2 FYNNEI. Unmatched junction bases numbered 4, after V lost 0 bases and J lost 0 bases. The CDR3 is 16 amino acids.

The V call is TRBV6-5, the J call TRBJ2-3; tentative D call: TRBD2 (5 bases). The CDR3 has 12 amino acids. V shed 2 bases and J shed 5 bases, with 5 bases lying between them. Per germline, CDR1 MNHEY and CDR2 SVGAGI. The CDR3 protein is CASSYAGDTQYF. The CDR3 DNA is TGTGCCAGCAGTTACGCGGGAGATACGCAGTATTTT.

CDR3 sequence (DNA): TGTGCCAGCAGTTTAGGACATCCCTACGAGCAGTACTTC. Amino acids: CASSLGHPYEQYF. The J gene is TRBJ2-7, the V gene TRBV28; maybe TRBD1 (5 bases). Trimming took 2 bases from V and 2 from J, leaving 7 bases between them. The CDR3 sequence is 13 residues long. The germline CDR1 and CDR2 sequences are MDHEN and SYDVKM.

V gene TRBV5-4 combines with J gene TRBJ2-1; possibly TRBD2 for D (5 bases). Per germline, CDR1 SGHNT and CDR2 YYREEE (reference sequence). This CDR3 is 15 amino acids long. With 1 base removed from V and 4 bases from J, the gap between germline ends came to 12 bases. DNA for the CDR3: TGTGCCAGCAGCTTGCCTAGCAGCCCTTACAATGAGCAGTTCTTC. Protein sequence: CASSLPSSPYNEQFF.

The chain carries TRBV5-1 and TRBJ2-5, with 7 bases that match TRBD1. The CDR3 is 14 amino acids. Per germline, CDR1 SGHRS and CDR2 YFSETQ. The J segment lost 4 bases and the V segment lost 3 bases, leaving 6 bases of the junction unmatched. The DNA of the CDR3 is TGCGCCAGCAGCTCCCGGGACAGCGGAGAGACCCAGTACTTC. It translates to CASSSRDSGETQYF.

This sequence joins TRBV19 and TRBJ2-3; D is undetermined. V was cut by 1 base and J by 4 bases, with 6 bases left in between. This CDR3 contains 13 residues. The V gene's germline CDR1 is LNHDA and CDR2 SQIVND (reference sequence). The CDR3 nucleotides are TGTGCCAGTAGTATAGGCCGGGCAGATACGCAGTATTTT. Its translation: CASSIGRADTQYF.

As for this clone: The sample has other DNA sequences that encode this CDR3 too. This sequence joins TRBV27 and TRBJ2-7, with 8 bases matching TRBD1. The CDR3 contains 14 residues. In germline, CDR1 is MNHEY, CDR2 SMNVEV (reference sequence). Trimming removed 2 bases from V and 2 bases from J; junction bases left unmatched: 2. CDR3: CASSLDRGPYEQYF. In nucleotides, the CDR3 is TGTGCCAGCAGTTTAGACAGGGGCCCCTACGAGCAGTACTTC.

V and J are TRBV19 and TRBJ2-1; possible D gene TRBD1, 6 bases. The V end lost 5 bases, the J end lost 5 bases, and 19 bases lay between the germline ends. The CDR3 contains 16 residues. Germline CDR1 reads LNHDA; CDR2 reads SQIVND (reference sequence). CDR3 region: CASSPLGQGRDNEQFF. CDR3 bases: TGTGCCAGTAGTCCCCTGGGGCAGGGGAGAGACAATGAGCAGTTCTTC. The full variable domain, its missing parts supplied by reference TRBV19 and TRBJ2-1, is DGGITQSPKYLFRKEGQNVTLSCEQNLNHDAMYWYRQDPGQGLRLIYYSQIVNDFQKGDIAEGYSVSREKKESFPLTVTSAQKNPTAFYLCASSPLGQGRDNEQFFGPGTRLTVL.

V is TRBV30 and J is TRBJ2-7; a possible D gene is TRBD1 (5 bases). Germline V gene data show CDR1 as GTSNPN and CDR2 as SVGIG (reference sequence). There are 15 residues in the CDR3. Trimming took 0 bases from V and 2 from J, leaving 14 bases between them. The CDR3 here is CAWSVYQGRAYEQYF. CDR3 sequence (DNA): TGTGCCTGGAGTGTATACCAGGGCAGGGCCTACGAGCAGTACTTC.

The chain links TRBV7-9 to TRBJ2-7; 8 nucleotides align to TRBD1. The J segment lost 3 bases and the V segment lost 7 bases, leaving 11 bases of the junction unmatched. The V gene's germline CDR1 is SEHNR and CDR2 FQNEAQ (reference sequence). This CDR3 has 15 residues. Here the CDR3 DNA reads TGTGCCAGCACCTCGAGTGGGACAGGCCTCTACGAGCAGTACTTC. Translated, it gives CASTSSGTGLYEQYF.

This sequence joins TRBV7-2 and TRBJ1-5, with TRBD1 as a possible D gene (5 bases). The CDR3 consists of 16 residues. The germline V and J ends were trimmed by 0 bases and 6 bases, with 15 bases remaining between them. Germline V gives CDR1 SGHTA, CDR2 FQGNSA. The CDR3 coding sequence is TGTGCCAGCAGCTTAGCGGGAATCGGGGGTGTTCAGCCCCAGCATTTT. Its protein product is CASSLAGIGGVQPQHF.

A single count supports this clone. The V gene is TRBV19, the J gene TRBJ2-2; weak D call: TRBD1 (8 bases). This CDR3 has 13 residues. Trimming cost V 8 bases and J 5 bases, with 12 bases left between them. Germline V CDR1 and CDR2: LNHDA, SQIVND (reference sequence). CDR3 coding DNA: TGTGCCAGTGGACAGGGAGGGACCGGGGAGCTGTTTTTT. This encodes CASGQGGTGELFF.

This chain uses TRBV19 with TRBJ1-1; a possible D gene is TRBD1 (5 bases). Germline V gene lookup returns CDR1 LNHDA and CDR2 SQIVND (reference sequence). V shed 4 bases and J shed 10 bases, with 22 bases lying between them. The CDR3 length is 15 residues. DNA of the CDR3: TGTGCCAGTAGTAGGACGACAAGGGGACTACAAGGAGCTTTCTTT. Amino acid sequence: CASSRTTRGLQGAFF.

This clone showed up just once. The V gene is TRBV7-3, the J gene TRBJ2-1, with 7 bases fitting TRBD1. The CDR3 sequence is 14 residues long. With 5 bases clipped from V and 7 bases from J, the junction kept 8 bases outside the gene matches. In germline, CDR1 is SGHTA, CDR2 FQGTGA. CDR3 loop: CASSPDRATNEQFF. For the CDR3, the DNA is TGTGCCAGCAGCCCCGACAGGGCCACTAATGAGCAGTTCTTC.

The chain recombines TRBV29-1 with TRBJ2-1; TRBD2 agrees at 9 bases. The CDR3 contains 16 residues. Unmatched junction bases numbered 10, after V lost 5 bases and J lost 2 bases. CDR1 and CDR2 (germline): SQVTM, ANQGSEA. CDR3 in amino acids: CSVSSLVAGAYNEQFF. CDR3 DNA sequence: TGCAGCGTTTCCAGTCTGGTAGCGGGAGCCTACAATGAGCAGTTCTTC.

The chain recombines TRBV6-5 with TRBJ2-1; 11 bases are a match to TRBD2. CDR1 is MNHEY, CDR2 SVGAGI, per germline. Trimming cost V 3 bases and J 9 bases; bases outside gene matches: 7. The CDR3 is 15 residues long. As DNA, the CDR3 is TGTGCCAGCAGTTATCGTTCCCTAGCGGGGGGTGAGCAGTTCTTC. It specifies CASSYRSLAGGEQFF.